The TCR beta chain described here comes from a study of blood T cell repertoires in COVID-19. Germline V gives CDR1 MGHDK, CDR2 SYGVNS. Trimming shortened V by 5 bases and J by 7 bases, and 12 bases separated the two germline ends. The CDR3 consists of 14 residues. Repertoires were generated with immunoSEQ multiplex PCR, while TCRdb's copy carries only in-frame clones and drops some. This sample carries more than 30,000 clones, 85% to 90% of them seen once, and the ten largest clones take roughly 1.6%. The chain combines TRBV25-1 with TRBJ1-6, with D maybe TRBD1 (6 bases). The sequence was obtained from a man aged 55-75 years with active COVID-19. The sample taken for sequencing was peripheral blood. CDR3 protein: CASSQGQINSPLHF. The CDR3 nucleotides read TGTGCCAGCAGTCAAGGACAGATAAATTCACCCCTCCACTTT.